This TCR beta chain is from a study of blood T cell repertoires in COVID-19. Study in general: Sites in the United States, Italy and Spain provided acute and convalescent COVID-19 samples. From T cells, B-cell-depleted T cells, or PBMCs came the material, which was cDNA or gDNA.

Details on this clone: At one end the junction does not follow the germline gene, possibly because of a read error. This CDR3 is also generated by other DNA sequences in the sample.

This CDR3 region has 15 residues. CDR1 is MGHDK, CDR2 SYGVNS, per germline. Original analysis: Quantification of nucleated cells was approximated via reference gene primer amplification. The data were produced by immunoSEQ multiplex PCR, yet TCRdb's version contains in-frame clones alone and is incomplete. V and J calls and clone size follow that table, whereas D and trimming were derived from the DNA. The repertoire holds some 66,000 clones, approximately 91% seen once, with 7.3% in the top ten. The chain has TRBV25-1 and TRBJ1-4, with D perhaps matching TRBD1 (5 bases). This clonotype was obtained from a human donor in a cohort sampled during active COVID-19. Sequenced sample: peripheral blood. The CDR3 spells CASSESQGLNEKLFF. CDR3 nucleotides: TGTGCCAGCAGTGAATCCCAGGGACTGAATGAAAAATTGTTTTTT.